This TCR beta chain comes out of a study of shared clonotypes between healthy human individuals. Only in-frame clones appear in the TCRdb table, and some are missing; sequencing was by immunoSEQ multiplex PCR. The sample carries some 790,000 clones, about two thirds recorded once. Germline assignment: CDR1 SGHVS and CDR2 FQNEAQ. Trimming took off 1 base at V and 3 bases at J, with 10 bases between the two ends. The CDR3 consists of 14 residues. This clone has at least ten counts. The TCR comes from a woman under 40 in good health. The specimen sequenced was memory CD4+ T cells sorted from blood. Noted subset: CD45RA-negative fraction. This chain joins TRBV7-8 and TRBJ2-7; unclear D gene. Written as DNA, the CDR3 is TGTGCCAGCAGCTTAGGCTGGCAGAGCTACGAGCAGTACTTC. Translating it yields CASSLGWQSYEQYF.